The subject of this entry is one T cell receptor (beta chain). The antigen this receptor binds is unknown. V ends up 5 bases short and J 0 bases short, with an unmatched junction base count of 10. The CDR3 contains 19 residues, cysteine and phenylalanine counted. Only CDR3 DNA remains: 57 bases, in frame from the first base. Taken from the germline V gene, the CDR1 and CDR2 loops are SGHRS and YFSETQ. The cohort consisted of fewer than 700 healthy bone marrow donors. Cohort members were all nominally healthy when sampled, although unrecorded immune exposures were likely present. The donor tested CMV seronegative and was one of the 352 seronegative cohort members. A peripheral blood sample was collected from each donor, and TCR beta sequencing was performed on peripheral blood mononuclear cells. The Qiagen DNeasy Blood Extraction Kit was used to extract genomic DNA from the blood cell samples. This specimen belongs to a study of cytomegalovirus exposure and HLA in healthy donors listed by TCRdb under 2017. The study in broad terms: In an earlier analysis of approximately 500 of the donors, 276 Gb of sequence data and 117 million unique TCR beta sequences from some 170 million T cells were reported. An early release covering approximately 600 HLA-typed donors comprised about 300 gigabases of sequencing data and roughly 85 million unique TCR sequences. Of the roughly 400 genotyped donors, 81% were placed in the genetic ancestry cluster associated with self-reported Caucasian donors. The aim of the study was to test whether cataloging public T cell receptors could identify signatures of past pathogen exposure. Using immunosequencing, the study profiled T cell repertoires from around 680 subjects and related those repertoires to cytomegalovirus serostatus. In addition to the first cohort of around 670 subjects, a separate validation cohort of over 90 different subjects was used. To predict cytomegalovirus infection status, the study brought together high-throughput TCR immunosequencing, statistical association of individual TCRs with disease status, and machine learning. A later analysis re-analyzed previously published TCR beta repertoires from hundreds of donors and added high-resolution HLA genotyping to study TCR occurrence patterns. In the later analysis, no new phenotypic data were used to find candidate immune exposures; instead, reliance was placed on TCR beta sequences and their occurrence across donors. To decide whether each TCR beta V gene segment behaved as functional or pseudogenic, an earlier analysis of nearly 600 of the donors relied on high-throughput TCR beta sequencing. Donor age, sex, ethnicity and CMV serostatus were collected together with the repertoire data. In a later genetic analysis, genome-wide SNP genotypes for about 55% of the roughly 700 donors were used, and that subset was treated as a discovery cohort. Every repertoire in the discovery cohort had been generated on one and the same sequencing platform. HLA typing included class I and class II loci at four-digit resolution. Typing coverage differed by locus: A, B, C, DRB1 and DQB1 were typed in roughly 629-640 donors, DQA1 in 500 to 550, DPA1 in some 570, and DPB1 in 472. Because of strong linkage in the cohort, roughly five DR-DQ haplotypes were treated as single units for association and clustering. Across about 370 genotyped donors of the cohort, an average of about 240,000 unique TCR beta nucleotide sequences per donor were sequenced, and roughly 20% of those sequences were non-productive. Study-wide findings and limitations: Assigning TCR associations to individual alleles was difficult when HLA alleles, especially DR and DQ, strongly co-occurred. It was suggested by the authors that the approach could potentially be generalized to other disease states and immunological phenotypes. Three of the identified cytomegalovirus-associated TCR beta chains were confirmed in vitro to be specific for cytomegalovirus antigens. A later analysis found that TCR association rates varied across HLA loci, with DRB1 alleles showing the most associated TCRs and HLA-C alleles the fewest. Correlated functional status among segregating V segments might reflect linkage disequilibrium, but an unknown experimental factor could not be ruled out. Most TCR sequences were seen in very few donors, while some public TCRs were found in many individuals. A later analysis associated about 17,000 TCR beta sequences with specific HLA alleles at a false discovery rate of 0.05. According to a later analysis, most CMV-associated TCR beta chains appeared to be HLA-restricted, and the HLA associations seemed to be driven largely by CMV exposure. The presence/absence analyses assumed that sequencing depth was roughly uniform across donors, and that assumption may not be true. An earlier analysis of approximately 530 of the donors showed that most TCR beta V segments appeared in productive rearrangements either about 87% or about 30% of the time, which broadly matched IMGT annotations. A later genetic analysis associated a missense DCLRE1C variant with V-gene and J-gene trimming of TCR beta chains, and an independent cohort replicated the association. Compared with the roughly 710-donor mean, donors in an Asian-associated ancestry cluster had fewer N-insertions in productive TCRs, according to a later genetic analysis. Because counts were too low, more than 15 rarely observed V segments, including chromosome 9 orphons, were excluded from the earlier analysis of 500 to 700 of the donors. The study gave a list of 150 to 200 TCR beta chains associated with cytomegalovirus. Immune exposure information for the cohort was limited to CMV serostatus. A further reported finding was that TCR beta sequences accurately predicted the HLA-A and HLA-B alleles for most subjects in the first cohort. The 87-base-pair reads could not distinguish some IMGT-functional V segments, including TRBV6-2 and TRBV6-3, so those segments were excluded. Because HLA typing was missing for some donors at each locus, association tests included only the typed subset. In both the original and validation cohorts, the classifier was reported to diagnose cytomegalovirus status with high specificity and sensitivity. A later analysis found that HLA-associated TCR beta chains were more clonally expanded and had lower generation probabilities than equally common non-associated chains. A group of highly shared sequence variants was considered likely to be a technical artifact of the sequencing pipeline. In this cohort, only TCR beta chains were sequenced, and detectable features were limited by the absence of alpha or paired-chain data. Several of the top co-occurrence clusters appeared to be linked to parvovirus B19, influenza, CMV and Epstein-Barr virus, according to a later analysis.

The library was prepared using the immunoSEQ multiplex PCR assay. For the multiplex PCR, a mixture combining 60 forward primers for TCR Vbeta segments and 13 reverse primers for TCR Jbeta segments was used. The CDR3 region of rearranged TCR beta genes was amplified from genomic DNA with a multiplex PCR assay. On the Illumina HiSeq System, the amplified TCR beta libraries were sequenced as 87-base-pair reads. For the original study's pipeline: In a later analysis, 77 million or so unique TCR beta chains were counted across the 500 to 700 repertoires, and around 11 million of these chains were shared by at least two donors. A nearest-neighbor algorithm error-corrected the raw reads and collapsed the reads into unique sequences, merging closely related sequences to remove PCR and sequencing errors. V, D and J gene segments were assigned by aligning CDR3 sequences to IMGT reference sequences. Each retained sequence needed at least a six-nucleotide match to both a V gene segment and a J gene segment. A rearrangement was called productive if the CDR3 had no stop codons and remained in frame with V and J, and every other rearrangement was called non-productive. CDR3 was defined according to IMGT convention as the region running from the second conserved V-encoded cysteine to the conserved J-encoded phenylalanine. The earlier analysis of fewer than 750 of the donors excluded sequences that lacked an unambiguous match to a single V gene segment. In an earlier analysis of 450 to 750 of the donors, a V segment was called functional when productive rearrangements were above 56.7%, and segregating when the standard deviation between donors exceeded 5%. A statistical classification framework was built to diagnose cytomegalovirus status from the catalog of TCR beta chain sequences. In a later analysis, V and J genes were assigned by comparing TCR nucleotide sequences against IMGT/GENE-DB human TR gene sequences. Using the TCRdist pipeline, a later analysis assigned CDR3 sequences along with most-parsimonious VDJ recombination scenarios. A later analysis defined each TCR beta chain by its CDR3 amino acid sequence plus V-gene family, and excluded reads lacking a unique V-gene family. A later analysis removed 600 or so highly shared, low-generation-probability nucleotide sequences to deal with suspected cross-contamination and a sequencing artifact. A later analysis calculated a clonal expansion index for each public chain from normalized within-repertoire ranks of inferred template counts. Generation probabilities in a later analysis came from a VDJ recombination model fitted to out-of-frame rearrangements, and those results were checked against IGoR. Hypergeometric tests were used in a later analysis to score TCR-TCR, TCR-HLA and TCR-CMV co-occurrence, with a repertoire-size bias correction applied to the TCR pairs. In a later analysis, false discovery rates were estimated by permuting HLA or CMV assignments 20 times. In a later analysis, co-occurring TCRs were grouped using DBSCAN, with TCRdist sequence similarity added in when clustering inside HLA-allele-positive subsets. For co-occurrence clustering, repertoires with fewer than 30,000 or more than 120,000 public chains were excluded, along with four or five repertoires with anomalous nucleotide sharing. Drawn from immuneACCESS, this table holds only the in-frame rearrangements with V and J called that TCRdb kept. Clones are partly lost; checked studies trace under half to an unresolved V gene and leave the rest unexplained. The V and J calls and clone size are taken from that table; D and trimming were inferred from the DNA. The sample's table lists a count of more than 45,000 clones. The top ten hold about a sixth of the sample.

Sequenced: PBMCs. The receptor's source is a male donor in good health and CMV-seronegative. The rearrangement combines TRBV5-1 with TRBJ2-6; 11 of the junction bases match TRBD1. The DNA sequence is TGCGCCAGCAGTCTAACGGGGGGACAGGGGGTCTCTGGGGCCAACGTCCTGACTTTC. It translates as CASSLTGGQGVSGANVLTF.